This T cell receptor beta chain stems from a study of blood T cell repertoires in COVID-19. Study at large: T cells, B-cell-depleted T cells, or PBMCs supplied cDNA or gDNA.

In the original analysis: From reference gene primer amplification, estimates of nucleated cell counts were derived. Some clones are missing from TCRdb's copy, which holds only in-frame ones; the method was immunoSEQ multiplex PCR. V and J calls and clone size follow that table, whereas D and trimming were derived from the DNA. The sample comprises hundreds of thousands of clones, 70% to 90% of which are singletons, and 7.8% rests with the top ten. Looked up from germline, CDR1 is LGHDT and CDR2 is YNNKEL (reference sequence). This CDR3 has 13 residues. The J segment lost 6 bases and the V segment lost 4 bases, leaving 5 bases of the junction unmatched.

This receptor was obtained from a woman between 50 and 59 years old with COVID-19, enrolled during active disease. What was sequenced was peripheral blood. The rearrangement joins TRBV3-1 (or the pseudogene TRBV3-2) to TRBJ1-2, with 7 bases that match TRBD1. CDR3 region: CASSPTGFDGYTF. In DNA, the CDR3 is TGTGCCAGCAGCCCGACAGGGTTTGATGGCTACACCTTC.